The subject of this entry is one TCR beta chain. Researchers collected 2.5 ml of blood per donor. Germline V gene lookup returns CDR1 GTSNPN and CDR2 SVGIG (reference sequence). The CDR3 is made up of 11 amino acids. This entry is derived from a study of monozygotic twins with inflammatory bowel disease. Researchers used roughly 3,700 ng of total RNA for each TCR library. Template switching appended UMIs that held a 6-nucleotide sample barcode. Nested PCRs of about 17 and 10 cycles, two in total, were run on TCRalpha and TCRbeta cDNA. TCRdb processed the 5' RACE reads again and assigns one entry to each CDR3 protein, with no DNA. Its table records around 450,000 distinct CDR3 sequences.

This receptor was obtained from a human donor with ulcerative colitis or Crohn's disease, or a healthy co-twin of an affected twin (not recorded which). What was sequenced was blood. This chain links TRBV30 with TRBJ1-3. The CDR3 reads CAWSVGNTIYF.